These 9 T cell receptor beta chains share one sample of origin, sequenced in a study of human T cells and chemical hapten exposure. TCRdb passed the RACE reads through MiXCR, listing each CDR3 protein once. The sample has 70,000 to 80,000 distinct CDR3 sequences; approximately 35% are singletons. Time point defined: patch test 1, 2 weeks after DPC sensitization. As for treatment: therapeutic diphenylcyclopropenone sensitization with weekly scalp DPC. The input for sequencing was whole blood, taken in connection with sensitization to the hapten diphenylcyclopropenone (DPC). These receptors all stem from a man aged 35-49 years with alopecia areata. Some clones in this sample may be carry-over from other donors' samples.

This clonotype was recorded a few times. The CDR3, as DNA: TGTGCCAGCAGTTTAGAGGAGGGGTGGACCTACGAGCAGTACTTC. Amino acid sequence: CASSLEEGWTYEQYF. The V gene is TRBV28, the J gene TRBJ2-7; a possible D gene is TRBD2 (6 bases). CDR1 MDHEN and CDR2 SYDVKM come from the germline V gene. The V end lost 2 bases, the J end lost 2 bases, and 13 bases lay between the germline ends. CDR3 size: 15 residues. The full variable domain, its missing parts supplied by reference TRBV28 and TRBJ2-7, is DVKVTQSSRYLVKRTGEKVFLECVQDMDHENMFWYRQDPGLGLRLIYFSYDVKMKEKGDIPEGYSVSREKKERFSLILESASTNQTSMYLCASSLEEGWTYEQYFGPGTRLTVT.

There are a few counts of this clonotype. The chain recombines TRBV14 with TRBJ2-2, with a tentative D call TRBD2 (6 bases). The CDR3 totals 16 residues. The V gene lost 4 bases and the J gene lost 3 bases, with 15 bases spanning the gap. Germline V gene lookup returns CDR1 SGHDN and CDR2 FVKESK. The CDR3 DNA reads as TGTGCCAGCAGCCCTGTTAGCGGTATAGACACCGGGGAGCTGTTTTTT. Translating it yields CASSPVSGIDTGELFF.

In DNA, the CDR3 is TGTGCCAGCAGCCGCACAGGGATTACAGATACGCAGTATTTT. It yields the protein CASSRTGITDTQYF. The rearrangement uses TRBV7-8 and TRBJ2-3; D might be TRBD1 (6 bases). Germline values: CDR1 SGHVS, CDR2 FQNEAQ. V dropped 5 bases and J dropped 3 bases, with 12 bases sitting between them. This CDR3 comprises 14 residues.

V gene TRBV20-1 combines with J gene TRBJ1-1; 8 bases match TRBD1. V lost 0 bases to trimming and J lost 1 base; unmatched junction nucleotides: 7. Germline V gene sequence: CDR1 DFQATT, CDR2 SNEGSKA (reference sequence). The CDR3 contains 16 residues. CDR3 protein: CSARDPAGGKNTEAFF. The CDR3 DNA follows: TGCAGTGCTAGAGATCCGGCAGGGGGCAAGAACACTGAAGCTTTCTTT.

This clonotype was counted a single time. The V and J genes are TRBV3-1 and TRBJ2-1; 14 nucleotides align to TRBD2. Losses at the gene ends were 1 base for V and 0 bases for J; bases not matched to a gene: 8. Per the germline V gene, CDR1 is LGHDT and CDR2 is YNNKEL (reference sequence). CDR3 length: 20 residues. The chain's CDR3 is CASSQAWTSGRRSSYNEQFF. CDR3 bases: TGTGCCAGCAGCCAAGCCTGGACTAGCGGGAGGAGGAGCTCCTACAATGAGCAGTTCTTC.

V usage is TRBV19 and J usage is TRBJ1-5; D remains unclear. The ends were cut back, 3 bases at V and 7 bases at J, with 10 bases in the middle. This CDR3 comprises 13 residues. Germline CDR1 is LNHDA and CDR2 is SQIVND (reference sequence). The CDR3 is CASSIRARQPQHF. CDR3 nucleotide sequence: TGTGCCAGTAGTATCCGGGCTCGGCAGCCCCAGCATTTT.

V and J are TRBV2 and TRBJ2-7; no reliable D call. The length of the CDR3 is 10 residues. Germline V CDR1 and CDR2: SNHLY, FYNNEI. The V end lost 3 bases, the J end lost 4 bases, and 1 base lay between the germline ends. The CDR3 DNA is TGTGCCAGCAGTGAGTACGAGCAGTACTTC. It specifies CASSEYEQYF.

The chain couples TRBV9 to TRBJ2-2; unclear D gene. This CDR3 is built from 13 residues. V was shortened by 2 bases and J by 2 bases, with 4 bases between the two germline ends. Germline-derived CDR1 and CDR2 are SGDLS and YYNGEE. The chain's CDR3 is CASSVSNTGELFF. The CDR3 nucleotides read TGTGCCAGCAGCGTTAGTAACACCGGGGAGCTGTTTTTT. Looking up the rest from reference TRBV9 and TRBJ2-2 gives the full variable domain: DSGVTQTPKHLITATGQRVTLRCSPRSGDLSVYWYQQSLDQGLQFLIQYYNGEERAKGNILERFSAQQFPDLHSELNLSSLELGDSALYFCASSVSNTGELFFGEGSRLTVL.

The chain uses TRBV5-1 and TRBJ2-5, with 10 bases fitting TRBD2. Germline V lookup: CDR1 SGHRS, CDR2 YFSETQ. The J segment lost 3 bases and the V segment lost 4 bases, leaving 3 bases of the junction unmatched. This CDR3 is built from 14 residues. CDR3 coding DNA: TGCGCCAGCAGCCCGGGACTAGCGAAAGAGACCCAGTACTTC. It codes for CASSPGLAKETQYF.